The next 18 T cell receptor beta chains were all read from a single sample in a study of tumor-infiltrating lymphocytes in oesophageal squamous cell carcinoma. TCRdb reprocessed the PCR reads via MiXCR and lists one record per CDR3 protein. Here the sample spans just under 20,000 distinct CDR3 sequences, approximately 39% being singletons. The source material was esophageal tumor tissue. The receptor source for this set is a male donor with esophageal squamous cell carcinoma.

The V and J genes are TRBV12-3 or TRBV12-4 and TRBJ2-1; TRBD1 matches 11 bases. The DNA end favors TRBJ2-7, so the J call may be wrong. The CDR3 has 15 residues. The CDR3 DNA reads TGTGCCAGCAGCAGACGGGACAGGGGGGCCTCCGAGCAGTACTTC. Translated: CASSRRDRGASEQYF.

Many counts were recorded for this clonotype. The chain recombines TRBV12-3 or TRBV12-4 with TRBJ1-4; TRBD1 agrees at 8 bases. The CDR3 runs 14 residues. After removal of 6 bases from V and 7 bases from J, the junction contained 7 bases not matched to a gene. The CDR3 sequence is CASSRRQGAEKLFF. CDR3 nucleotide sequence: TGTGCCAGCAGCCGTCGGCAGGGGGCTGAAAAACTGTTTTTT.

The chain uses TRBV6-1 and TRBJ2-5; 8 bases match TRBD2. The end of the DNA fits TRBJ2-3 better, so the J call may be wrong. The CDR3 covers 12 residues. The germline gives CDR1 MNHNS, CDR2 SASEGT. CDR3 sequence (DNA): TGTGCCAGCTCCGGGGGGGCTAATACGCAGTATTTT. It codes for CASSGGANTQYF.

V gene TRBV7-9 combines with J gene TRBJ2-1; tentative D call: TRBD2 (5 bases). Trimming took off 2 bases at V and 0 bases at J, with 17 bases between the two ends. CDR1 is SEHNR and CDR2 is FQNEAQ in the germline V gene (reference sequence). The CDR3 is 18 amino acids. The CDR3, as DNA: TGTGCCAGCAGCTTAACCCGGGTGGCTGGGAGCTCCTACAATGAGCAGTTCTTC. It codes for CASSLTRVAGSSYNEQFF.

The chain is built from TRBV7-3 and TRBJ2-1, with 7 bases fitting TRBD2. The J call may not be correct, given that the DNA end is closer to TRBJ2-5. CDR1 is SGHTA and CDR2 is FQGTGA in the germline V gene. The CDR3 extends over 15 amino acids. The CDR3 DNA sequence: TGTGCCAGCAGCTTAAGTTCGGGGGGCCAAGAGACCCAGTACTTC. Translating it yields CASSLSSGGQETQYF.

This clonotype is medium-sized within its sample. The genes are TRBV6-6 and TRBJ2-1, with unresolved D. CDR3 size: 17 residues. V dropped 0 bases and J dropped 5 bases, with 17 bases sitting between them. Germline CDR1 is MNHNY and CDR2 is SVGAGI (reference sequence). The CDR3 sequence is CASSYSGIGEANNEQFF. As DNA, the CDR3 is TGTGCCAGCAGTTACTCGGGGATAGGTGAGGCTAACAATGAGCAGTTCTTC.

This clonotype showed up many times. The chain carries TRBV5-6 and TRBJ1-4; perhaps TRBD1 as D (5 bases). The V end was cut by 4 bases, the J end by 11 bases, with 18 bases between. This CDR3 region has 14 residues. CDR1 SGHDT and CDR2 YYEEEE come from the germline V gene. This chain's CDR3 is CASSTTGPKGKLFF. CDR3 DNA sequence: TGTGCCAGCAGCACCACAGGTCCTAAGGGCAAACTGTTTTTT.

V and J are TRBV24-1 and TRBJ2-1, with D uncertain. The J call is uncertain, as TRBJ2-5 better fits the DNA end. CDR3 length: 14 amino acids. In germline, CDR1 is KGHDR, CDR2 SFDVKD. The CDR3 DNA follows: TGTGCCACCAGTGATAATGGGTTCCAAGAGACCCAGTACTTC. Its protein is CATSDNGFQETQYF.

CDR3 in DNA: TGTGCCAGCAGTTCAATCACAGGGGACATTCAGTACTTC. Translation gives CASSSITGDIQYF. The chain has TRBV7-2 and TRBJ2-4; 7 nucleotides align to TRBD1. Germline trimming cut 6 bases from V and 8 bases from J; bases unmatched to any gene: 7. CDR1 is SGHTA, CDR2 FQGNSA, per germline. The CDR3 sequence is 13 residues long.

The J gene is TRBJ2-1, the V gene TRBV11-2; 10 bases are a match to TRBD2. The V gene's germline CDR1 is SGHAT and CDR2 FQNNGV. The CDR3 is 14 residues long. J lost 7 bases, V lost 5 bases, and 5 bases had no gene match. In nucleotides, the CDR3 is TGTGCCAGCAGCCAGCAGACTAGCGGGAATGAGCAGTTCTTC. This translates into CASSQQTSGNEQFF.

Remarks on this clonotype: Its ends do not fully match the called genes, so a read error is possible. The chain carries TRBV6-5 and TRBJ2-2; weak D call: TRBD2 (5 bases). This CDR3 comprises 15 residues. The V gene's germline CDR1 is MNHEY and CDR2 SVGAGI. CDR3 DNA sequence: TGTGCCAGCAGTGATTCCTCAGCTTACACCGGGGAGCTGATTTTT. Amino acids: CASSDSSAYTGELIF.

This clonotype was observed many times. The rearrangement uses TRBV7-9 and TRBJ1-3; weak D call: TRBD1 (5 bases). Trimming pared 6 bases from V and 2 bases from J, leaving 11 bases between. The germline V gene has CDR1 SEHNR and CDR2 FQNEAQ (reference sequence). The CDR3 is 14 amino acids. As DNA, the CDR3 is TGTGCCAGCAGTTCCGACAGCCCTGGAAACACCATATATTTT. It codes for CASSSDSPGNTIYF. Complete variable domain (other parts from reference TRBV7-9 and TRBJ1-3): DTGVSQNPRHKITKRGQNVTFRCDPISEHNRLYWYRQTLGQGPEFLTYFQNEAQLEKSRLLSDRFSAERPKGSFSTLEIQRTEQGDSAMYLCASSSDSPGNTIYFGEGSWLTVV.

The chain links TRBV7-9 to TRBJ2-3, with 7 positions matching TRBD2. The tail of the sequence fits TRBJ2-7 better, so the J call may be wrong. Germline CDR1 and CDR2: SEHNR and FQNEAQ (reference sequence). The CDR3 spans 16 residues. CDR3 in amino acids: CASSLREGSSYNEQYF. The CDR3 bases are TGTGCCAGCAGCTTAAGGGAGGGGAGCTCCTACAATGAGCAGTACTTC.

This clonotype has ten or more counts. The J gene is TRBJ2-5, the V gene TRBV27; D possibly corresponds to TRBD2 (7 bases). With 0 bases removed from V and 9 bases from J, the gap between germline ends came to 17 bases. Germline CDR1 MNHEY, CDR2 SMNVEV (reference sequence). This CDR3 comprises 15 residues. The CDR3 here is CASSLSGGTLAAQYF. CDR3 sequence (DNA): TGTGCCAGCAGTTTATCGGGAGGGACACTAGCAGCCCAGTACTTC.

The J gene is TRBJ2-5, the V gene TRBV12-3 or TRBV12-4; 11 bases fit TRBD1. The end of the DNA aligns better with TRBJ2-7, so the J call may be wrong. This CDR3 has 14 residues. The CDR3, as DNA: TGTGCCAGCAGTTTGGGGACAGGGGGCTACGAGCAGTACTTC. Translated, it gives CASSLGTGGYEQYF.

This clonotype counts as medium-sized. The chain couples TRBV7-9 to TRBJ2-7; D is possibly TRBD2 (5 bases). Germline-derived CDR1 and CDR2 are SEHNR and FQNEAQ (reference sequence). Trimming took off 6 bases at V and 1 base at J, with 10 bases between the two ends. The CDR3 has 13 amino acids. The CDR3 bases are TGTGCCAGCAGTCCCACTAGGTCCTACGAGCAGTACTTC. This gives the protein CASSPTRSYEQYF.

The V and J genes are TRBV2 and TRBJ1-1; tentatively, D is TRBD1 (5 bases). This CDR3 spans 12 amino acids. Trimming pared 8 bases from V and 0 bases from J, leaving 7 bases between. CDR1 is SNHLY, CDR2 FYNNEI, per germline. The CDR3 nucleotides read TGTGCCAGCCGACAGATGAACACTGAAGCTTTCTTT. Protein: CASRQMNTEAFF.

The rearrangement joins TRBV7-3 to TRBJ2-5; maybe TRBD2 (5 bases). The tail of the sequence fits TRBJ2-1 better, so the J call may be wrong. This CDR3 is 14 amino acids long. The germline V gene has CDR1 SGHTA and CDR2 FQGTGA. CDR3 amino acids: CASSLGPGGNEQFF. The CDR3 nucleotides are TGTGCCAGCAGCTTAGGGCCAGGAGGCAATGAGCAGTTCTTC.